This TCR beta chain was observed in a study of blood T cell repertoires in COVID-19. Study-level information: The analysed material was cDNA or gDNA that came from T cells, B-cell-depleted T cells, or PBMCs.

Germline V gene data show CDR1 as SNHLY and CDR2 as FYNNEI. Trimming took 2 bases from V and 8 from J, leaving 12 bases between them. The CDR3 covers 13 residues. Using immunoSEQ multiplex PCR, the repertoire was profiled, and TCRdb retains in-frame clones only, with some absent. The sample has 100,000 or so clones; about 76% are singletons. The receptor was isolated from a woman aged 65 to 85 with acute or convalescent COVID-19. Source material: peripheral blood. The chain recombines TRBV2 with TRBJ1-2; D is perhaps TRBD1 (6 bases). The CDR3 loop reads CASSERGLGGYTF. As DNA, the CDR3 is TGTGCCAGCAGTGAAAGGGGGTTGGGGGGCTACACCTTC. Full variable domain (remainder filled in from reference TRBV2 and TRBJ1-2): EPEVTQTPSHQVTQMGQEVILRCVPISNHLYFYWYRQILGQKVEFLVSFYNNEISEKSEIFDDQFSVERPDGSNFTLKIRSTKLEDSAMYFCASSERGLGGYTFGSGTRLTVV.